What follows are 17 T cell receptor beta chains derived from one specimen sequenced in a study of T-cell reconstitution after alpha-beta-depleted transplantation in children. For TCRbeta, the library was prepared with unique molecular identifiers. One entry per CDR3 protein results from TCRdb running MiXCR on the PCR reads. The sample includes 300,000 to 400,000 distinct CDR3 sequences, roughly 16% of them seen just once. Here the sequenced sample was PBMCs, mostly from graft donor cells, taken 360 days after TCRalphabeta/CD19-depleted stem cell transplant. The source is a male patient between 2 and 10 years old who had a stem cell transplant for acute lymphoblastic leukemia, so the T cells may come from the graft donor.

This clonotype was detected many times. V gene TRBV18 combines with J gene TRBJ2-1; the D gene could be TRBD1 or TRBD2 (5 bases each). This CDR3 region has 15 residues. The ends were cut back, 0 bases at V and 9 bases at J, with 15 bases in the middle. The germline V gene encodes CDR1 KGHSH and CDR2 LQKENI. The CDR3 sequence: CASSPPGTRMGEQFF. The CDR3 region has the DNA TGTGCCAGCTCACCACCGGGGACCCGCATGGGTGAGCAGTTCTTC.

This clonotype has only a few counts. V is TRBV12-5 and J is TRBJ2-2, with TRBD2 matching 11 bases. V lost 0 bases, J lost 6 bases, and 6 bases stayed unmatched. Germline V gives CDR1 LGHNT, CDR2 FRNRAP. The CDR3 loop spans 17 amino acids. The CDR3 nucleotides read TGTGCTAGTGGTTTGGTCAGACTAGCGGGGCTCCCCGGGGAGCTGTTTTTT. Translation: CASGLVRLAGLPGELFF.

The gene calls are TRBV10-3 and TRBJ2-7; 9 bases are a match to TRBD1. Trimming cost V 0 bases and J 5 bases; bases outside gene matches: 5. CDR3 length: 15 amino acids. Looked up from germline, CDR1 is ENHRY and CDR2 is SYGVKD. The CDR3 is CAISESGQGTHEQYF. The CDR3 DNA sequence: TGTGCCATCAGTGAGTCGGGACAGGGTACCCACGAGCAGTACTTC.

The chain joins TRBV20-1 to TRBJ2-3; perhaps TRBD1 as D (5 bases). The germline V gene encodes CDR1 DFQATT and CDR2 SNEGSKA (reference sequence). The CDR3 is made up of 15 amino acids. Trimming pared 5 bases from V and 2 bases from J, leaving 17 bases between. CDR3 amino acids: CSAPHLDRLTDTQYF. The CDR3 region has the DNA TGCAGTGCTCCCCACTTAGACAGACTCACAGATACGCAGTATTTT.

The chain combines TRBV28 with TRBJ2-2; D possibly corresponds to TRBD2 (5 bases). V shed 3 bases and J shed 0 bases, with 14 bases lying between them. The germline V gene encodes CDR1 MDHEN and CDR2 SYDVKM. The CDR3 runs to 17 residues. This CDR3 is CASSFMGSGANTGELFF. CDR3 bases: TGTGCCAGCAGTTTTATGGGGAGCGGTGCGAACACCGGGGAGCTGTTTTTT.

This chain joins TRBV6-5 and TRBJ2-7; D is undetermined. CDR3 size: 15 residues. CDR1 is MNHEY, CDR2 SVGAGI, per germline. The germline V and J ends were trimmed by 3 bases and 0 bases, with 12 bases remaining between them. CDR3 protein: CASSYRASGSYEQYF. The CDR3 DNA follows: TGTGCCAGCAGTTATCGAGCTTCGGGCTCCTACGAGCAGTACTTC.

This clonotype was detected only a few times. This chain uses TRBV27 with TRBJ2-1; unclear D gene. Germline loops: CDR1 MNHEY, CDR2 SMNVEV (reference sequence). The length of the CDR3 is 12 residues. The V gene lost 5 bases and the J gene lost 15 bases, with 17 bases spanning the gap. CDR3 sequence: CASSAARAKLFF. In DNA, the CDR3 is TGTGCCAGCAGTGCCGCCCGGGCTAAGCTGTTCTTC.

The table lists this clonotype with a few counts. V gene TRBV29-1 combines with J gene TRBJ2-3; 9 bases map to TRBD1. The length of the CDR3 is 12 residues. Germline V lookup: CDR1 SQVTM, CDR2 ANQGSEA. V was pared by 4 bases and J by 5 bases, with 1 base of the junction left unmatched. This chain's CDR3 is CSVGDRVDTQYF. The CDR3 nucleotides read TGCAGCGTTGGGGACAGGGTAGATACGCAGTATTTT.

V gene TRBV7-9 combines with J gene TRBJ1-4; D is uncertain. Trimming left V 6 bases short and J 8 bases short, with 16 bases between. This CDR3 is 14 amino acids long. Per germline, CDR1 SEHNR and CDR2 FQNEAQ (reference sequence). The CDR3 nucleotides read TGTGCCAGCAGTGATCCCCCAAATCGGGAAAAACTGTTTTTT. Translation gives CASSDPPNREKLFF.

This clonotype was seen a few times. J is TRBJ2-7 and V is TRBV30, with 12 bases that match TRBD1. Germline trimming cut 2 bases from V and 4 bases from J; bases unmatched to any gene: 3. The CDR3 runs 14 residues. Germline V CDR1 and CDR2: GTSNPN, SVGIG (reference sequence). The CDR3 DNA sequence: TGTGCCTGGAGTTGGGGACAGGGGGCATACGAGCAGTACTTC. Protein sequence: CAWSWGQGAYEQYF.

This clonotype was seen ten or more times. The rearrangement uses TRBV12-3 or TRBV12-4 and TRBJ1-1, with TRBD1 as a possible D gene (6 bases). CDR3 length: 13 residues. Trimming took off 3 bases at V and 4 bases at J, with 9 bases between the two ends. CDR3 DNA: TGTGCCAGCAGTTTGAAAGGGGGCACTGAAGCTTTCTTT. As protein: CASSLKGGTEAFF.

This clonotype was picked up many times. This sequence joins TRBV20-1 and TRBJ2-3, with TRBD2 matching 8 bases. Germline V gene data show CDR1 as DFQATT and CDR2 as SNEGSKA (reference sequence). The CDR3 length is 17 residues. V gave up 0 bases and J gave up 2 bases; unmatched junction bases: 10. CDR3 sequence reads: CSARDLGLAGLTDTQYF. In nucleotides, the CDR3 is TGCAGTGCTAGAGATCTTGGTCTAGCGGGCCTCACAGATACGCAGTATTTT.

This clonotype was counted between two and nine times. The chain joins TRBV6-1 to TRBJ2-7; a weak D match, TRBD1 (5 bases). The V gene lost 6 bases and the J gene lost 7 bases, with 22 bases spanning the gap. Germline V gives CDR1 MNHNS, CDR2 SASEGT. The length of the CDR3 is 15 residues. The CDR3 coding sequence is TGTGCCAGCAGCAACACCCCGCTAGGGGCAGGAGAGCAGTACTTC. It codes for CASSNTPLGAGEQYF.

This clonotype was found many times. The chain couples TRBV7-8 to TRBJ1-2; D might be TRBD1 (6 bases). The V gene lost 5 bases and the J gene lost 4 bases, with 17 bases spanning the gap. Germline V gene sequence: CDR1 SGHVS, CDR2 FQNEAQ. This CDR3 is built from 15 residues. The CDR3 sequence is CASSARTAVLYGYTF. DNA of the CDR3: TGTGCCAGCAGCGCGCGGACAGCGGTCCTCTATGGCTACACCTTC.

The chain combines TRBV30 with TRBJ2-1; D unclear. The germline V gene has CDR1 GTSNPN and CDR2 SVGIG (reference sequence). V dropped 3 bases and J dropped 6 bases, with 3 bases sitting between them. This CDR3 contains 10 residues. CDR3 DNA: TGTGCCTGGAGCGGCAATGAGCAGTTCTTC. It yields the protein CAWSGNEQFF.

This clonotype was seen ten or more times. This chain joins TRBV11-1 and TRBJ2-5, with D perhaps TRBD2 (5 bases). Trimming pared 2 bases from V and 1 base from J, leaving 20 bases between. Germline CDR1 SGHAT, CDR2 FQDESV (reference sequence). The CDR3 loop spans 18 amino acids. In nucleotides, the CDR3 is TGTGCCAGCAGCTTACCCCCAACTGTGGCGCGGGTCCAAGAGACCCAGTACTTC. It translates to CASSLPPTVARVQETQYF.

In its sample, this clonotype was seen a few times. This chain connects TRBV5-1 to TRBJ2-7; 12 positions match TRBD1. V shed 6 bases, J shed 2 bases, and the junction held 9 bases outside the gene matches. This CDR3 is built from 16 residues. Germline V CDR1 and CDR2: SGHRS, YFSETQ. CDR3 in DNA: TGCGCCAGCACCATGGGACAGGGGGCCCCTACCTACGAGCAGTACTTC. Translated: CASTMGQGAPTYEQYF. Full variable domain (rest looked up from reference TRBV5-1 and TRBJ2-7): KAGVTQTPRYLIKTRGQQVTLSCSPISGHRSVSWYQQTPGQGLQFLFEYFSETQRNKGNFPGRFSGRQFSNSRSEMNVSTLELGDSALYLCASTMGQGAPTYEQYFGPGTRLTVT.